The entry below describes one T cell receptor (beta chain). Germline V gene data show CDR1 as SNHLY and CDR2 as FYNNEI. The V gene lost 6 bases and the J gene lost 6 bases, with 8 bases spanning the gap. The CDR3 totals 11 residues. The repertoire was sequenced with immunoSEQ multiplex PCR; TCRdb's copy has only in-frame clones and lacks some. The sample yields hundreds of thousands of clones, more than 75% seen once. The data derive from a study of shared T cell receptors in the human thymus. This sample also belongs to another study, concerning human thymus T cells. That work states: Highly overlapping thymic repertoires among unrelated individuals were reported in related research.

This sequence joins TRBV2 and TRBJ1-2; a possible D gene is TRBD1 (5 bases). The receptor was isolated from a boy younger than two with a congenital heart defect. The source material was thymocytes. The CDR3 DNA reads as TGTGCCAGCAGAGGGGAGGATGGCTACACCTTC. Protein: CASRGEDGYTF.